These 12 T cell receptor beta chains share one sample of origin, sequenced in a study of shared clonotypes between healthy human individuals. Generated by immunoSEQ multiplex PCR, the TCRdb table keeps only in-frame clones and is missing some. Of millions of clones in the sample, over 85% are singletons; the top ten hold 0.39%. The source material was naive CD4+ T cells from PBMCs. The sample's subset: CD45RA+ positively selected. The receptors come from a man between 18 and 35 years old in good health. Some clones in this sample may be carry-over from other donors' samples.

The rearrangement joins TRBV28 to TRBJ2-7; TRBD1 is a possible D gene (6 bases). This CDR3 spans 16 amino acids. Germline V gene lookup returns CDR1 MDHEN and CDR2 SYDVKM. Trimming removed 6 bases from V and 0 bases from J, with 18 bases in between. This chain's CDR3 is CASRPPGAKSSYEQYF. As DNA, the CDR3 is TGTGCCAGCAGGCCGCCAGGGGCGAAAAGCTCCTACGAGCAGTACTTC.

The J gene is TRBJ1-3, the V gene TRBV18; 8 nucleotides agree with TRBD1. The germline CDR1 and CDR2 sequences are KGHSH and LQKENI. The trim removed 2 bases at V and 2 bases at J, leaving 5 bases unmatched. The CDR3 spans 16 residues. The CDR3 is CASSPDRGLTGNTIYF. The CDR3, as DNA: TGTGCCAGCTCACCAGACAGGGGACTCACTGGAAACACCATATATTTT.

The genes are TRBV2 and TRBJ2-7; 9 nucleotides align to TRBD1. CDR3 length equals 14 residues. V was pared by 11 bases and J by 7 bases, with 15 bases of the junction left unmatched. The germline gives CDR1 SNHLY, CDR2 FYNNEI. This CDR3 is CACETTGGFVEQYF. The CDR3 nucleotides read TGTGCCTGCGAAACGACAGGGGGATTTGTAGAGCAGTACTTC.

In the case of this clone: At the DNA level, this CDR3 is encoded by other sequences in the same sample as well. The V and J genes are TRBV4-2 and TRBJ1-2; no definite D call. This CDR3 has 13 residues. CDR1 is LGHNA, CDR2 YNFKEQ, per germline. V lost 3 bases to trimming and J lost 1 base, with 6 bases between them. CDR3 amino acids: CASSQDRNYGYTF. CDR3 sequence (DNA): TGTGCCAGCAGCCAGGACCGTAACTATGGCTACACCTTC.

About this clone itself: This specimen includes other DNA sequences encoding the same CDR3. The chain employs TRBV28 and TRBJ1-1; D gene uncertain. Trimming cost V 3 bases and J 2 bases, with 7 bases left between them. The CDR3 is 13 amino acids. Germline loops: CDR1 MDHEN, CDR2 SYDVKM. The CDR3 DNA sequence: TGTGCCAGCAGTTTGGACGGAAACACTGAAGCTTTCTTT. This codes for CASSLDGNTEAFF.

This chain links TRBV25-1 with TRBJ1-1, with TRBD1 identical over 9 bases. CDR1 is MGHDK and CDR2 is SYGVNS in the germline V gene. The CDR3 has 13 residues. J lost 3 bases, V lost 7 bases, and 3 bases had no gene match. The chain's CDR3 is CASTRQGDTEAFF. CDR3 in DNA: TGTGCCAGCACCCGACAGGGGGACACTGAAGCTTTCTTT.

Comment on this clone: At the DNA level, this CDR3 is encoded by other sequences in the same sample as well. This chain links TRBV11-2 with TRBJ1-2; 7 bases agree with TRBD1. The V gene's germline CDR1 is SGHAT and CDR2 FQNNGV. The CDR3 has 13 residues. Losses at the gene ends were 5 bases for V and 3 bases for J; bases not matched to a gene: 3. The CDR3 DNA follows: TGTGCCAGCAGCCCTGGGACAGACTATGGCTACACCTTC. Translating gives CASSPGTDYGYTF. The whole variable domain, filled in from reference TRBV11-2 and TRBJ1-2, reads EAGVAQSPRYKIIEKRQSVAFWCNPISGHATLYWYQQILGQGPKLLIQFQNNGVVDDSQLPKDRFSAERLKGVDSTLKIQPAKLEDSAVYLCASSPGTDYGYTFGSGTRLTVV.

The genes are TRBV5-1 and TRBJ1-3; 7 bases agree with TRBD1. V was pared by 4 bases and J by 4 bases, with 14 bases of the junction left unmatched. CDR1 and CDR2 from the germline V gene are SGHRS and YFSETQ. The CDR3 is 17 amino acids. This chain's CDR3 is CASSPGQPGVAGNTIYF. CDR3 nucleotides: TGCGCCAGCAGCCCGGGACAGCCCGGCGTCGCGGGAAACACCATATATTTT.

This chain uses TRBV25-1 with TRBJ2-1; TRBD2 matches 10 bases. Germline CDR1 MGHDK, CDR2 SYGVNS. V gave up 2 bases and J gave up 7 bases; unmatched junction bases: 8. The CDR3 runs to 16 residues. The chain's CDR3 is CASSEVYSGRYNEQFF. The CDR3 region has the DNA TGTGCCAGCAGTGAAGTTTATAGCGGGAGGTATAATGAGCAGTTCTTC.

This sequence joins TRBV10-2 and TRBJ2-3; no reliable D call. This CDR3 comprises 12 residues. Germline CDR1 reads WSHSY; CDR2 reads SAAADI. The ends were cut back, 4 bases at V and 3 bases at J, with 5 bases in the middle. The CDR3: CASSAGTDTQYF. The CDR3 bases are TGCGCCAGCAGTGCCGGGACAGATACGCAGTATTTT.

The V gene is TRBV6-1, the J gene TRBJ1-5; D is uncertain. The CDR3 runs 16 residues. The V gene's germline CDR1 is MNHNS and CDR2 SASEGT. Trimming took 0 bases from V and 0 from J, leaving 9 bases between them. The CDR3 protein is CASSEAYGSSNQPQHF. CDR3 nucleotides: TGTGCCAGCAGTGAAGCGTACGGGAGTAGCAATCAGCCCCAGCATTTT.

The chain joins TRBV28 to TRBJ1-2, with D possibly matching TRBD1 (6 bases). The length of the CDR3 is 13 residues. Trimming stripped 8 bases from V and 3 bases from J, with 13 bases between. CDR1 and CDR2 (germline): MDHEN, SYDVKM. The CDR3 DNA reads TGTGCCAGCCAAACAGGGAAAGACTATGGCTACACCTTC. Translating it yields CASQTGKDYGYTF.